The 15 T cell receptor beta chains below were found in one sample sequenced in a study of cytomegalovirus exposure and HLA in healthy donors. Amplification used 60 Vbeta primers and 13 Jbeta primers. The data were produced by immunoSEQ multiplex PCR, yet TCRdb's version contains in-frame clones alone and is incomplete. The sample lists 100,000 to 150,000 clones; under 20% were seen once. The sequenced sample consisted of PBMCs. Receptors were obtained from a female donor in good health and CMV-seropositive.

DNA of the CDR3: TGTGCCAGCAGCCCTGGGACAGGGATAACTGAAGCTTTCTTT. This encodes CASSPGTGITEAFF. The chain is built from TRBV6-6 and TRBJ1-1; TRBD1 aligns across 9 bases. V gave up 6 bases and J gave up 5 bases; unmatched junction bases: 7. Germline V gives CDR1 MNHNY, CDR2 SVGAGI (reference sequence). The length of the CDR3 is 14 residues.

The chain carries TRBV27 and TRBJ1-5, with D maybe TRBD1 (6 bases). The V end was cut by 1 base, the J end by 5 bases, with 15 bases between. The CDR3 length is 16 residues. CDR1 is MNHEY and CDR2 is SMNVEV in the germline V gene (reference sequence). CDR3 sequence reads: CASSLWGPVHDQPQHF. Here the CDR3 DNA reads TGTGCCAGCAGTTTATGGGGGCCGGTCCACGATCAGCCCCAGCATTTT.

The rearrangement joins TRBV27 to TRBJ2-3; D uncertain. The CDR3 is 13 residues long. Trimming took off 4 bases at V and 3 bases at J, with 8 bases between the two ends. Per the germline V gene, CDR1 is MNHEY and CDR2 is SMNVEV (reference sequence). The CDR3 nucleotides are TGTGCCAGCAGTTGGAGACTGACAGATACGCAGTATTTT. It yields the protein CASSWRLTDTQYF.

This clone has more than one count but fewer than ten. The chain uses TRBV6-1 and TRBJ1-5; D not certain. The germline V gene encodes CDR1 MNHNS and CDR2 SASEGT. The germline V and J ends were trimmed by 2 bases and 3 bases, with 11 bases remaining between them. The CDR3 is made up of 15 amino acids. The CDR3 region has the DNA TGTGCCAGCAGTGAATATCGGCGGTTCAATCAGCCCCAGCATTTT. Protein sequence: CASSEYRRFNQPQHF.

The genes are TRBV7-8 and TRBJ1-5; the match to TRBD1 covers 7 bases. The CDR3 is made up of 14 amino acids. Germline CDR1 reads SGHVS; CDR2 reads FQNEAQ. V lost 5 bases to trimming and J lost 1 base; unmatched junction nucleotides: 2. The CDR3 reads CASSLRGSNQPQHF. CDR3 DNA sequence: TGTGCCAGCAGCCTCAGGGGGAGCAATCAGCCCCAGCATTTT.

This clone was observed a few times. The chain combines TRBV9 with TRBJ1-3; a weak D match, TRBD1 (6 bases). This CDR3 is 14 amino acids long. V lost 3 bases and J lost 4, with 11 bases in between. Germline CDR1 is SGDLS and CDR2 is YYNGEE. CDR3 coding DNA: TGTGCCAGCAGCGACAGGGTTTCGGGAAACACCATATATTTT. It is translated as CASSDRVSGNTIYF.

This clone was picked up a small number of times. The CDR3 nucleotides are TGTGCCAGCAGCTTACTTGCTAGCGGGGCGCAGTATTTT. It yields the protein CASSLLASGAQYF. V gene TRBV11-2 combines with J gene TRBJ2-3, with 9 nucleotides matching TRBD2. The trim removed 2 bases at V and 10 bases at J, leaving 4 bases unmatched. CDR3 length equals 13 residues. CDR1 and CDR2 from the germline V gene are SGHAT and FQNNGV.

Only a few counts were recorded for this clone. This chain links TRBV2 with TRBJ2-5, with 11 bases lining up with TRBD2. Trimming removed 6 bases from V and 1 base from J; junction bases left unmatched: 1. In germline, CDR1 is SNHLY, CDR2 FYNNEI. The length of the CDR3 is 14 residues. Here the CDR3 reads CASRTSGAQETQYF. CDR3 in DNA: TGTGCCAGCAGGACTAGCGGGGCCCAAGAGACCCAGTACTTC.

The chain has TRBV7-6 and TRBJ2-1; 11 bases map to TRBD2. The germline V gene has CDR1 SGHVS and CDR2 FNYEAQ. Germline trimming cut 1 base from V and 7 bases from J; bases unmatched to any gene: 12. The CDR3 covers 18 residues. The CDR3 DNA reads as TGTGCCAGCAGCTTAGTCCCTAGCGGGAGGTACGGCGAGAATGAGCAGTTCTTC. Its translation: CASSLVPSGRYGENEQFF. The variable domain in full, with the rest retrieved from reference TRBV7-6 and TRBJ2-1, is GAGVSQSPRYKVTKRGQDVALRCDPISGHVSLYWYRQALGQGPEFLTYFNYEAQQDKSGLPNDRFSAERPEGSISTLTIQRTEQRDSAMYRCASSLVPSGRYGENEQFFGPGTRLTVL.

V gene TRBV7-8 combines with J gene TRBJ2-3, with 11 bases matching TRBD2. Germline V gene data show CDR1 as SGHVS and CDR2 as FQNEAQ. Trimming removed 5 bases from V and 5 bases from J; junction bases left unmatched: 9. This CDR3 is built from 16 residues. Here the CDR3 DNA reads TGTGCCAGCAGCGTACTAGCGGGAGTTATGGGAGATACGCAGTATTTT. Its translation: CASSVLAGVMGDTQYF. The full variable domain, its missing parts supplied by reference TRBV7-8 and TRBJ2-3, is GAGVSQSPRYKVAKRGQDVALRCDPISGHVSLFWYQQALGQGPEFLTYFQNEAQLDKSGLPSDRFFAERPEGSVSTLKIQRTQQEDSAVYLCASSVLAGVMGDTQYFGPGTRLTVL.

The J gene is TRBJ1-4, the V gene TRBV7-9, with 10 bases that match TRBD1. Trimming removed 5 bases from V and 0 bases from J; junction bases left unmatched: 6. Germline CDR1 SEHNR, CDR2 FQNEAQ (reference sequence). The CDR3 loop spans 17 amino acids. This chain's CDR3 is CASSIRQGAATNEKLFF. Here the CDR3 DNA reads TGTGCCAGCAGCATCAGACAGGGGGCTGCAACTAATGAAAAACTGTTTTTT.

In its sample, this clone was seen a few times. The chain combines TRBV9 with TRBJ1-2; the match to TRBD1 covers 9 bases. Germline assignment: CDR1 SGDLS and CDR2 YYNGEE. The length of the CDR3 is 17 residues. Trimming cost V 3 bases and J 2 bases; bases outside gene matches: 11. The CDR3 DNA reads TGTGCCAGCAGCGCCGATCCGTCGGGACAGGGAAACTATGGCTACACCTTC. Translated, it gives CASSADPSGQGNYGYTF.

This clone was observed a handful of times. CDR3 DNA: TGTGCCATCAGTGAGGGACTCAGAGGCTACACCTTC. Its protein is CAISEGLRGYTF. The V gene is TRBV10-3, the J gene TRBJ1-2; the D is unclear. The CDR3 is 12 residues long. The germline gives CDR1 ENHRY, CDR2 SYGVKD. Trimming took 2 bases from V and 8 from J, leaving 9 bases between them.

This clone was observed a few times. V usage is TRBV7-2 and J usage is TRBJ2-1; D possibly corresponds to TRBD1 (6 bases). Trimming shortened V by 5 bases and J by 2 bases, and 16 bases separated the two germline ends. Germline V gene lookup returns CDR1 SGHTA and CDR2 FQGNSA. The CDR3 loop spans 16 amino acids. CDR3 protein: CASSPQSWTAYNEQFF. CDR3 nucleotide sequence: TGTGCCAGCAGCCCTCAGTCATGGACAGCCTACAATGAGCAGTTCTTC.

This clone was seen more than once but under ten times. The V and J genes are TRBV6-5 and TRBJ2-5; tentatively, D is TRBD2 (6 bases). Germline V gene sequence: CDR1 MNHEY, CDR2 SVGAGI. The CDR3 has 16 amino acids. Trimming pared 0 bases from V and 2 bases from J, leaving 13 bases between. Here the CDR3 reads CASSYSSNREQETQYF. In DNA, the CDR3 is TGTGCCAGCAGTTACTCGAGTAACCGGGAGCAAGAGACCCAGTACTTC.